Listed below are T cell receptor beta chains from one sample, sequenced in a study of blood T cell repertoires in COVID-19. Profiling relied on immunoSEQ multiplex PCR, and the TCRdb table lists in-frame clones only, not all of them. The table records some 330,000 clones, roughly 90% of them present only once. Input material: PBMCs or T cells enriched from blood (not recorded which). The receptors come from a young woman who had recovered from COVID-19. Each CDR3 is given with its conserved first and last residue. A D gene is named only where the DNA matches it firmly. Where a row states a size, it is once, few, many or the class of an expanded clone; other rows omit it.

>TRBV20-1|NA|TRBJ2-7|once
TGCAGTGCTAGTCGGAGCGGACCCTCCTACGAGCAGTACTTC
CSASRSGPSYEQYF
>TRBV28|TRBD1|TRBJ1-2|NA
TGTGCCAGCAGCTTACTGGGACAGCCGAACTATGGCTACACCTTC
CASSLLGQPNYGYTF
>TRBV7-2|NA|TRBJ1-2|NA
TGTGCCAGCAGCGACCGAACAGGGACGGGGTACTACACCTTC
CASSDRTGTGYYTF
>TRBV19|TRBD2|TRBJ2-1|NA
TGTGCCAGTAGTCCACTAGCGGGAGAACCCTACAATGAGCAGTTCTTC
CASSPLAGEPYNEQFF
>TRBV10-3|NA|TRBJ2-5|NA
TGTGCCATCAGTGGGGCGACCGAAGAGACCCAGTACTTC
CAISGATEETQYF
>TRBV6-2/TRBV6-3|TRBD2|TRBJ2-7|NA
TGTGCCAGCAGTTCATTGTATGGCGGGAGAGTCTACGAGCAGTACTTC
CASSSLYGGRVYEQYF
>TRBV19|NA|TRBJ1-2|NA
TGTGCCAGTAGACCGCCCCCACGGGGGGCTTTTGACTATGGCTACACCTTC
CASRPPPRGAFDYGYTF
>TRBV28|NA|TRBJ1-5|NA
TGTGCCAGCAGCAGCTCCGGGGGTAGCAATCAGCCCCAGCATTTT
CASSSSGGSNQPQHF
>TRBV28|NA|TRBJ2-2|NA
TGTGCCAGCAGAGTCGAGTTGACGGGTAACACCGGGGAGCTGTTTTTT
CASRVELTGNTGELFF
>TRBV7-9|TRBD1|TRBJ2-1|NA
TGTGCCAGCAGCTTAGGGACAGGGCCCAACAATGAGCAGTTCTTC
CASSLGTGPNNEQFF
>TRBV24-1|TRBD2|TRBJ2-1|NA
TGTGCCACCAGTGATCTCGGACTAGCGGGGGACAATGAGCAGTTCTTC
CATSDLGLAGDNEQFF
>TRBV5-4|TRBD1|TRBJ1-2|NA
TGTGCCAGCAGCTTGATACAGGGGATCTACACCTTC
CASSLIQGIYTF
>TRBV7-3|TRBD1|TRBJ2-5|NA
TGTGCCAGCAGCCCCACAGGGGCCGTCGAGACCCAGTACTTC
CASSPTGAVETQYF
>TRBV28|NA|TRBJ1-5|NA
TGTGCCAGCACCGAACGAGGACTGCGTTATAGCAATCAGCCCCAGCATTTT
CASTERGLRYSNQPQHF
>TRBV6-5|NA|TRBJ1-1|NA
TGTGCCAGCAGTTACTCCAGGGTCCTGAACACTGAAGCTTTCTTT
CASSYSRVLNTEAFF
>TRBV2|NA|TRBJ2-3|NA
TGTGCCAGCAGTGAACAGGGCGGAACTTTACGCACAGATACGCAGTATTTT
CASSEQGGTLRTDTQYF
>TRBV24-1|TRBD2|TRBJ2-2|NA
TGTGCCACCAGTGCGGGGACTAGCCCGAACACCGGGGAGCTGTTTTTT
CATSAGTSPNTGELFF
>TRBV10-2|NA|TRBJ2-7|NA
TGCGCCAGCACAACATATTCCCGCTACGAGCAGTACTTC
CASTTYSRYEQYF
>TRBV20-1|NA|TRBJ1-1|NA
TGCAGTGCTAGAGATAATAGGGGAGCTTTCTTT
CSARDNRGAFF
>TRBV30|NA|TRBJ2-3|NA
TGTGCCTCGTCGCGGGGATTAACAGATACGCAGTATTTT
CASSRGLTDTQYF
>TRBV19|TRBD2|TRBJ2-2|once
TGTGCCAGTAGTTCGGTAGCGGGAGTGAACACCGGGGAGCTGTTTTTT
CASSSVAGVNTGELFF
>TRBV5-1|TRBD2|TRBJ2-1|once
TGCGCCAGCAGCCCGCCCCTAGCGGGGGACAACAATGAGCAGTTCTTC
CASSPPLAGDNNEQFF
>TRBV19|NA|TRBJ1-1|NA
TGTGCCAGCTCCCCCGGGGTCACTGAAGCTTTCTTT
CASSPGVTEAFF
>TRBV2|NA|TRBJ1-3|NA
TGTGCCAGCAGACAGGGCCCCGGAAACACCATATATTTT
CASRQGPGNTIYF
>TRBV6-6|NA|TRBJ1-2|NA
TGTGCCAGCAGCCCCTCCGAGACATATGGCTACACCTTC
CASSPSETYGYTF
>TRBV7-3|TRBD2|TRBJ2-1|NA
TGTGCCAGCAGCCCCCGGACTAGCGGAGCCGCTCGTAGCTACAATGAGCAGTTCTTC
CASSPRTSGAARSYNEQFF
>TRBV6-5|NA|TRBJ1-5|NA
TGTGCCAGCAGCTTACAGGGCCAGGGCAATCAGCCCCAGCATTTT
CASSLQGQGNQPQHF
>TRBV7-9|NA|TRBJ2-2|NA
TGTGCCCACACAACAGCATTTCCCGGGGAGCTGTTTTTT
CAHTTAFPGELFF
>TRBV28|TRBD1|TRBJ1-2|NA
TGTGCCAGCAGTGAAACCGGGACAGGCTATGGCTACACCTTC
CASSETGTGYGYTF
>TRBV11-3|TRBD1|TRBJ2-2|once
TGTGCCAGCACCGTCGGGACAGCGAACACCGGGGAGCTGTTTTTT
CASTVGTANTGELFF
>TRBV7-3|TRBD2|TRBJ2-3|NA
TGTGCCAGCACCCTGGAGCGGACTAGCGGGTATTCAGATACGCAGTATTTT
CASTLERTSGYSDTQYF
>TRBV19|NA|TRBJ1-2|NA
TGTGCCAGTAGGTGGACAGCTAACTATGGCTACACCTTC
CASRWTANYGYTF
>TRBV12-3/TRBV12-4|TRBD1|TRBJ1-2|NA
TGTGCCAGCAGTCAGGACAGGGCCTATGGCTACACCTTC
CASSQDRAYGYTF
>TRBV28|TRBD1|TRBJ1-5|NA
TGTGCCAGCAGCCTTTTAAGGGGGCAGAGCAATCAGCCCCAGCATTTT
CASSLLRGQSNQPQHF
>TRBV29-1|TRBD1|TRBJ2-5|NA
TGCAGCGTAGGGACAGGGAAGCGGGAGACCCAGTACTTC
CSVGTGKRETQYF
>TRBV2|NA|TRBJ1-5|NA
TGTGCCAGCAGTGCAGGGGTTCAGCCCCAGCATTTT
CASSAGVQPQHF
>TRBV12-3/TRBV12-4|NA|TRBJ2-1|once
TGTGCCAGCAGTTCCCCCAGCGATCATGAGCAGTTCTTC
CASSSPSDHEQFF
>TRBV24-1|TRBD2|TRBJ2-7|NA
TGTGCCACCAGTGATTATAGCGGGGGGATCTACGAGCAGTACTTC
CATSDYSGGIYEQYF
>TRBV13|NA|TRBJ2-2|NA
TGTGCCAGCCTTACTAGAAGTAACACCGGGGAGCTGTTTTTT
CASLTRSNTGELFF
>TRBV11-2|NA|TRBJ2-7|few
TGTGCCAGCAGCTTAGCGCGGAAGCCCTACGAGCAGTACTTC
CASSLARKPYEQYF
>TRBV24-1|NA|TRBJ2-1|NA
TGTGCCACCAGTGATTCGGTCCGAAGCTCCTACAATGAGCAGTTCTTC
CATSDSVRSSYNEQFF
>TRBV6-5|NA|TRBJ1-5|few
TGTGCCAGCAGTTACTCGAACCAGGGCAATCAGCCCCAGCATTTT
CASSYSNQGNQPQHF
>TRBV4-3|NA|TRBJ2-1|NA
TGCGCCAGCAGCCAAGATCCCTCAACCGCGGCCAGTGGTTACAATGAGCAGTTCTTC
CASSQDPSTAASGYNEQFF
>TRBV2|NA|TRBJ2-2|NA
TGTGCCAGCAGTGAACTACGGAACACCGGGGAGCTGTTTTTT
CASSELRNTGELFF
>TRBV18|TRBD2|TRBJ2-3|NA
TGTGCCAGCTCACCAGGGGGGACTAGGAAAGATACGCAGTATTTT
CASSPGGTRKDTQYF
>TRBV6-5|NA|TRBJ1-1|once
TGTGCCAGCAGTTTTAGTGAGACTGAAGCTTTCTTT
CASSFSETEAFF
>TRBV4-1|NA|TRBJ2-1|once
TGCGCCAGCAGCCATACTTCCGGGACTCACAATGAGCAGTTCTTC
CASSHTSGTHNEQFF
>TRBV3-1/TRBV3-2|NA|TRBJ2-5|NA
TGTGCCAGCAGCCAAGATGCGGGGCGAGAGACCCAGTACTTC
CASSQDAGRETQYF
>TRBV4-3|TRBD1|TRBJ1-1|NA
TGCGCCAGCAGCCAAGATGGGGCGAGGGACAGGGACGTCCTTGAAGCTTTCTTT
CASSQDGARDRDVLEAFF
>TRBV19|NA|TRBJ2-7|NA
TGTGCCAGTAGTATCGGCGGCTACGAGCAGTACTTC
CASSIGGYEQYF
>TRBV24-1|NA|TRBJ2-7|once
TGTGCCACCAGTGATGCCGGACAGCCCTACGAGCAGTACTTC
CATSDAGQPYEQYF
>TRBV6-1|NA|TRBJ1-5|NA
TGTGCCAGCAATGAACAGGGTAGGAGCAATCAGCCCCAGCATTTT
CASNEQGRSNQPQHF
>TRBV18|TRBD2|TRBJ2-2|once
TGTGCCAGCTCACCAGTGGCTAGCGGGCAGAGCGCGAACACCGGGGAGCTGTTTTTT
CASSPVASGQSANTGELFF
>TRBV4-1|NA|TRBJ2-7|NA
TGCGCCAGCAGCCAAGGGGGAGAATTTGGCGAGCAGTACTTC
CASSQGGEFGEQYF